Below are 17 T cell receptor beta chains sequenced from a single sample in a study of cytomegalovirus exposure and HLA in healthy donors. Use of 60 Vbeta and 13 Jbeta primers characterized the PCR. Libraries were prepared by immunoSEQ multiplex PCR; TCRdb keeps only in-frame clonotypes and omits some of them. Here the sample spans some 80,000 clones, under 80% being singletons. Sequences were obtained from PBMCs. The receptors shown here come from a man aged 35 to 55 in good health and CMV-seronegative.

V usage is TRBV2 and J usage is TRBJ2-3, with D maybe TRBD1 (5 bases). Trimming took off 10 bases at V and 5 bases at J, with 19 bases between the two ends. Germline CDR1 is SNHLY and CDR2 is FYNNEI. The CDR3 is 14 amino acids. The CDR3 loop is CATQSRTGKDTQYF. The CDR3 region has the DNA TGTGCCACCCAGTCCCGAACAGGAAAAGATACGCAGTATTTT.

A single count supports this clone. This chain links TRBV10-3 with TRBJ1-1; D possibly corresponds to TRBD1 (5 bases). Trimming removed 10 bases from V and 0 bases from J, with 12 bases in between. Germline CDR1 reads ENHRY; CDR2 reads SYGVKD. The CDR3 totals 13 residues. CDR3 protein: CATVQEMNTEAFF. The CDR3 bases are TGTGCCACAGTACAGGAAATGAACACTGAAGCTTTCTTT.

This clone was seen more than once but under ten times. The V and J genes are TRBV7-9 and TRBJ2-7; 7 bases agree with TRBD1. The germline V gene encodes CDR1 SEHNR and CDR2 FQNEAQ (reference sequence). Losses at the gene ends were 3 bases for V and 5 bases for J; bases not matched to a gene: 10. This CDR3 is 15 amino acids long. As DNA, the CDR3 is TGTGCCAGCAGCTTGAAGACAGGGAGATCGGACGAGCAGTACTTC. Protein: CASSLKTGRSDEQYF. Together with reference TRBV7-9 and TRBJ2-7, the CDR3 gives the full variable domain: DTGVSQNPRHKITKRGQNVTFRCDPISEHNRLYWYRQTLGQGPEFLTYFQNEAQLEKSRLLSDRFSAERPKGSFSTLEIQRTEQGDSAMYLCASSLKTGRSDEQYFGPGTRLTVT.

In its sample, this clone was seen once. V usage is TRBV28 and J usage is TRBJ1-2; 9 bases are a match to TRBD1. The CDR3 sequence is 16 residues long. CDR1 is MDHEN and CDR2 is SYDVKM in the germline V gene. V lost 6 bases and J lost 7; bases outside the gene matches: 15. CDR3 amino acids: CASRPYQGTGRSGYTF. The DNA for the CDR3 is TGTGCCAGCAGACCCTACCAAGGGACAGGGAGGAGTGGCTACACCTTC.

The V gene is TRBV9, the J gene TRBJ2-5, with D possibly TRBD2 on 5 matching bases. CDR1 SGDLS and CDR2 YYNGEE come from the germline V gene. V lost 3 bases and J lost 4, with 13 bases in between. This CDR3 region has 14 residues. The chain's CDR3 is CASSGRESRETQYF. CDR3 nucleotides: TGTGCCAGCAGCGGCCGGGAATCCCGAGAGACCCAGTACTTC. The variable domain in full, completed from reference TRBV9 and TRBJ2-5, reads DSGVTQTPKHLITATGQRVTLRCSPRSGDLSVYWYQQSLDQGLQFLIQYYNGEERAKGNILERFSAQQFPDLHSELNLSSLELGDSALYFCASSGRESRETQYFGPGTRLLVL.

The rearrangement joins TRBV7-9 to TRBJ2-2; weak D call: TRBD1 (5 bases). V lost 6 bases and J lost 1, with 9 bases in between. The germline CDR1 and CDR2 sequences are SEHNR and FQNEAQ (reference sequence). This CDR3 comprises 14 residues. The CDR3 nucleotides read TGTGCCAGCAGTGCGCAGGGGAACACCGGGGAGCTGTTTTTT. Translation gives CASSAQGNTGELFF.

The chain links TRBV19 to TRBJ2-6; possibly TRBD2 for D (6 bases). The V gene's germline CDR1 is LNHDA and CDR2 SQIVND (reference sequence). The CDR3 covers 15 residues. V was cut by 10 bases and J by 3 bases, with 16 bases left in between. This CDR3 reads CATHRQGLGANVLTF. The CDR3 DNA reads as TGTGCCACCCACAGGCAGGGACTTGGGGCCAACGTCCTGACTTTC.

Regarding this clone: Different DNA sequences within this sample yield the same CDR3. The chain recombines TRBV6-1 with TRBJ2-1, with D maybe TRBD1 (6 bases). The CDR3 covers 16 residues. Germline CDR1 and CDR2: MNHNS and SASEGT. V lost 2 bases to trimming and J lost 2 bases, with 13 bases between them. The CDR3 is CASSEYRDGAYNEQFF. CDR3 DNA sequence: TGTGCCAGCAGTGAATACAGGGATGGAGCCTACAATGAGCAGTTCTTC.

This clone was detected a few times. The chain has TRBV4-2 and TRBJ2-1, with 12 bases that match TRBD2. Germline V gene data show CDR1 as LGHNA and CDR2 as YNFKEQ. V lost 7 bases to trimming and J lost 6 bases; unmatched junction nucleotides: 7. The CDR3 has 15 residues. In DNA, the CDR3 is TGTGCCAGCACCACCGGACTAGCGGGGCTCAATGAGCAGTTCTTC. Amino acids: CASTTGLAGLNEQFF.

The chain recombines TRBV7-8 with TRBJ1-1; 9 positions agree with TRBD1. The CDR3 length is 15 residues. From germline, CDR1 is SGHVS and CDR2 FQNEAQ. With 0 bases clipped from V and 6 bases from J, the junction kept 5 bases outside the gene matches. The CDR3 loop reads CASSLASGQGPEAFF. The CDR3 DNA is TGTGCCAGCAGCTTAGCGTCGGGACAGGGCCCTGAAGCTTTCTTT.

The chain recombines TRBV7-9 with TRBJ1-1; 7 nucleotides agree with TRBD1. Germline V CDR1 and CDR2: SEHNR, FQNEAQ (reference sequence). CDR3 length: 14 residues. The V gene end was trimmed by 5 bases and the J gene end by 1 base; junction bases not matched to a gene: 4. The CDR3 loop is CASSTRQGNTEAFF. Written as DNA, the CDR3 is TGTGCCAGCAGCACCAGACAGGGGAACACTGAAGCTTTCTTT.

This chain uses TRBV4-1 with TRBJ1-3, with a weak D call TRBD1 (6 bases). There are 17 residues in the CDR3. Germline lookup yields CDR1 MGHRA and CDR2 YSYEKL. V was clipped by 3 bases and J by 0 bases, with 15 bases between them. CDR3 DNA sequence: TGCGCCAGCAGCCACCCCCTTGGACAGAGCTCTGGAAACACCATATATTTT. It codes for CASSHPLGQSSGNTIYF.

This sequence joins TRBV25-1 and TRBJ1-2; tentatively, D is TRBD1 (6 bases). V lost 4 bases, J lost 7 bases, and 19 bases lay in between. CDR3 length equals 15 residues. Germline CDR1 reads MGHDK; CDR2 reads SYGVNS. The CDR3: CASSAKGHPTGGYTF. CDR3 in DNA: TGTGCCAGCAGTGCCAAGGGACACCCAACTGGTGGCTACACCTTC.

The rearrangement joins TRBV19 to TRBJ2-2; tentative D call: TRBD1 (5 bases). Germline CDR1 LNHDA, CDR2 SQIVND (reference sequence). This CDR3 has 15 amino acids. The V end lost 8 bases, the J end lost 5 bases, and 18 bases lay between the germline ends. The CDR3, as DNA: TGTGCCAGTTCAACTGGGGCCTTGCTGACCGGGGAGCTGTTTTTT. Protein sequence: CASSTGALLTGELFF.

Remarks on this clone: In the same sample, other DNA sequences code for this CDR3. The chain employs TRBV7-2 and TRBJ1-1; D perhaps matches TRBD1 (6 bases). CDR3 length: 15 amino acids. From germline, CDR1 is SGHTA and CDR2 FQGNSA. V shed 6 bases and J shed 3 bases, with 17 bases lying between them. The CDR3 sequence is CASSTRTGIDTEAFF. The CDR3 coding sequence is TGTGCCAGCAGTACACGTACAGGGATCGACACTGAAGCTTTCTTT.

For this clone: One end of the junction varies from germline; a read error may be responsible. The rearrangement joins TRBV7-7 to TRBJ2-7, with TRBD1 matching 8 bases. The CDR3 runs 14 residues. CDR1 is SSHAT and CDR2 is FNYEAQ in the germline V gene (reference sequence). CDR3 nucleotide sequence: TGTGCTAGCAGCTTACAACAGGGGGGCTACGAGCAGTACTTC. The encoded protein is CASSLQQGGYEQYF.

CDR3 nucleotide sequence: TGTGCCAGCAGTGCGCCGGGGGGTGGCTACACCTTC. Translation gives CASSAPGGGYTF. The V gene is TRBV6-5, the J gene TRBJ1-2; D may be TRBD1 (5 bases). Looked up from germline, CDR1 is MNHEY and CDR2 is SVGAGI. The CDR3 is 12 residues long. V was pared by 5 bases and J by 7 bases, with 11 bases between.